The entry below describes one T cell receptor (beta chain). Only in-frame clones appear in the TCRdb table, and some are missing; sequencing was by immunoSEQ multiplex PCR. The repertoire consists of hundreds of thousands of clones, with more than 75% occurring once and the leading ten covering roughly 6.2%. The junction had 10 bases not matched to a gene; V was cut back by 5 bases and J by 4 bases. The CDR3 consists of 15 residues. Germline CDR1 is KGHDR and CDR2 is SFDVKD. This sample stems from a study of blood T cell repertoires in COVID-19. On the study more broadly: COVID-19 samples from acute and convalescent phases originated in the United States, Italy and Spain.

Sequenced sample: peripheral blood. This clonotype was sampled from a man in his fifties or sixties who had recovered from COVID-19. This sequence joins TRBV24-1 and TRBJ2-7, with 7 bases that match TRBD1. The CDR3 is CATSGSGTEIYEQYF. The DNA of the CDR3 is TGTGCCACCAGTGGCTCCGGGACAGAGATTTACGAGCAGTACTTC.